The 32 T cell receptor beta chains reported below all come from one sample, sequenced in a study of CD8 T cells in Susac syndrome. RNA amounts of about 0.5 to 1 ug underwent reverse transcription with random hexamers. TCRdb used MiXCR to reprocess the immunoSEQ multiplex PCR reads, holding one entry per CDR3 protein. This table has 150,000 to 200,000 distinct CDR3 sequences, about 93% appearing once. Sequencing used CD4+ T cells from PBMCs. These receptors all come from a human donor with multiple sclerosis.

The rearrangement joins TRBV3-1 to TRBJ2-7; 8 bases agree with TRBD1. The CDR3 extends over 16 amino acids. The J segment lost 9 bases and the V segment lost 1 base, leaving 14 bases of the junction unmatched. From germline, CDR1 is LGHDT and CDR2 YNNKEL (reference sequence). CDR3 DNA sequence: TGTGCCAGCAGCCAAGCCCCGGGACAGGAGGGTAGGCTGCAGTACTTC. As protein: CASSQAPGQEGRLQYF.

V usage is TRBV12-3 or TRBV12-4 and J usage is TRBJ2-5; no reliable D call. This CDR3 region has 13 residues. Deletions cut 5 bases from V and 4 bases from J, with 11 bases between. The DNA for the CDR3 is TGTGCCAGCAGTGCTTGGGCAGGAGAGACCCAGTACTTC. Translated: CASSAWAGETQYF.

The chain links TRBV5-4 to TRBJ2-2; 8 bases are shared with TRBD1. V dropped 2 bases and J dropped 8; count of bases not matched to a gene: 14. The CDR3 runs 17 residues. Germline values: CDR1 SGHNT, CDR2 YYREEE (reference sequence). This CDR3 is CASSFLRGRDMGGELFF. The CDR3 nucleotides read TGTGCCAGCAGCTTCCTCAGGGGGCGCGATATGGGTGGGGAGCTGTTTTTT.

V usage is TRBV4-3 and J usage is TRBJ2-7; D is tentatively TRBD1 or TRBD2 (5 bases each). The V end was cut by 1 base, the J end by 4 bases, with 14 bases between. The germline CDR1 and CDR2 sequences are LGHNA and YSLEER. The CDR3 sequence is 15 residues long. DNA for the CDR3: TGCGCCAGCAGCCAAGCGGGACCCGGAAATTACGAGCAGTACTTC. As protein: CASSQAGPGNYEQYF.

This chain joins TRBV6-5 and TRBJ1-2, with D hard to call. Trimming pared 5 bases from V and 8 bases from J, leaving 21 bases between. The CDR3 runs 15 residues. Germline CDR1 and CDR2: MNHEY and SVGAGI. The CDR3 loop reads CASSPQLVPLGGYTF. The CDR3 DNA follows: TGTGCCAGCAGTCCCCAACTAGTGCCCCTCGGGGGCTACACCTTC.

The chain combines TRBV7-2 with TRBJ2-7, with a possible D match to TRBD2 (5 bases). CDR1 and CDR2 (germline): SGHTA, FQGNSA. V was pared by 4 bases and J by 3 bases, with 13 bases between. The CDR3 is 14 residues long. Here the CDR3 DNA reads TGTGCCAGCAGCTACAAAACTAGTGGCTACGAGCAGTACTTC. Translated, it gives CASSYKTSGYEQYF. Filled out from reference TRBV7-2 and TRBJ2-7, the complete variable domain reads GAGVSQSPSNKVTEKGKDVELRCDPISGHTALYWYRQSLGQGLEFLIYFQGNSAPDKSGLPSDRFSAERTGGSVSTLTIQRTQQEDSAVYLCASSYKTSGYEQYFGPGTRLTVT.

In its sample, this clonotype was seen a few times. This chain links TRBV18 with TRBJ1-1; D gene ambiguous. The CDR3 sequence is 13 residues long. Germline values: CDR1 KGHSH, CDR2 LQKENI. Trimming left V 4 bases short and J 1 base short, with 7 bases between. CDR3: CASSLDPNTEAFF. CDR3 sequence (DNA): TGTGCCAGCTCACTAGACCCGAACACTGAAGCTTTCTTT.

The rearrangement joins TRBV18 to TRBJ1-1; D is possibly TRBD1 (6 bases). This CDR3 is built from 13 residues. V was shortened by 8 bases and J by 3 bases, with 13 bases between the two germline ends. The germline gives CDR1 KGHSH, CDR2 LQKENI. DNA of the CDR3: TGTGCCAGCGCCTACAGGGAGGACACTGAAGCTTTCTTT. This translates into CASAYREDTEAFF.

The CDR3 nucleotides read TGTGCCAGCAGCCGGGACAGGTCCCTCTCTGGAAACACCATATATTTT. Amino acids: CASSRDRSLSGNTIYF. V usage is TRBV12-3 or TRBV12-4 and J usage is TRBJ1-3, with 8 nucleotides matching TRBD1. V was clipped by 6 bases and J by 0 bases; unmatched bases: 7. This CDR3 contains 16 residues.

The chain couples TRBV6-1 to TRBJ2-7; 11 bases line up with TRBD2. This CDR3 contains 16 residues. The germline gives CDR1 MNHNS, CDR2 SASEGT. With 5 bases clipped from V and 3 bases from J, the junction kept 9 bases outside the gene matches. The CDR3 protein is CASSPLAGGRSYEQYF. In DNA, the CDR3 is TGTGCCAGCAGTCCCCTAGCGGGAGGACGGAGCTACGAGCAGTACTTC.

V is TRBV5-1 and J is TRBJ2-1; D call uncertain. V gave up 0 bases and J gave up 0 bases, with 7 bases separating them. Germline assignment: CDR1 SGHRS and CDR2 YFSETQ. The CDR3 contains 15 residues. The CDR3 sequence: CASSLAVSSYNEQFF. In DNA, the CDR3 is TGCGCCAGCAGCTTGGCGGTGAGCTCCTACAATGAGCAGTTCTTC.

The rearrangement uses TRBV5-1 and TRBJ2-5; 8 nucleotides line up with TRBD2. The CDR3 runs 16 residues. V lost 3 bases and J lost 1; bases outside the gene matches: 8. Germline assignment: CDR1 SGHRS and CDR2 YFSETQ. The CDR3 DNA reads TGCGCCAGCAGCTCGAGCAGCGGGGGACCCCAAGAGACCCAGTACTTC. It translates to CASSSSSGGPQETQYF.

CDR3 DNA: TGTGCCAGCAGTCCGGGGACTAGCGGGAGGGGGACCTTGAACACCGGGGAGCTGTTTTTT. This codes for CASSPGTSGRGTLNTGELFF. The V and J genes are TRBV7-6 and TRBJ2-2; the match to TRBD2 covers 16 bases. The CDR3 is made up of 20 amino acids. J lost 1 base, V lost 6 bases, and 11 bases had no gene match. The germline gives CDR1 SGHVS, CDR2 FNYEAQ.

The V and J genes are TRBV15 and TRBJ1-2; perhaps TRBD1 as D (6 bases). V lost 2 bases and J 4 bases, leaving 8 bases between the germline ends. The CDR3 is 13 amino acids. From germline, CDR1 is LNHNV and CDR2 YYDKDF (reference sequence). CDR3: CATSRQGGYGYTF. The CDR3 DNA is TGTGCCACCAGCAGACAAGGGGGCTATGGCTACACCTTC.

The chain carries TRBV20-1 and TRBJ2-5; 10 bases are a match to TRBD2. The CDR3 sequence is 16 residues long. The J segment lost 1 base and the V segment lost 2 bases, leaving 7 bases of the junction unmatched. Per germline, CDR1 DFQATT and CDR2 SNEGSKA (reference sequence). CDR3 sequence: CSARPGLAELQETQYF. The CDR3 nucleotides are TGCAGTGCTAGACCAGGACTAGCGGAACTCCAAGAGACCCAGTACTTC.

This chain joins TRBV2 and TRBJ1-4; the D gene is possibly TRBD1 (5 bases). This CDR3 region has 15 residues. CDR1 is SNHLY and CDR2 is FYNNEI in the germline V gene. The V gene lost 5 bases and the J gene lost 6 bases, with 16 bases spanning the gap. Written as DNA, the CDR3 is TGTGCCAGCAGTCCCTCCGGGGCAGCAGATGAAAAACTGTTTTTT. The encoded protein is CASSPSGAADEKLFF.

The genes are TRBV2 and TRBJ2-4; 14 positions match TRBD2. The trim removed 1 base at V and 7 bases at J, leaving 6 bases unmatched. Per the germline V gene, CDR1 is SNHLY and CDR2 is FYNNEI. There are 17 residues in the CDR3. CDR3 protein: CASSEVGLAGGRNIQYF. DNA of the CDR3: TGTGCCAGCAGTGAAGTAGGACTAGCGGGAGGTAGGAACATTCAGTACTTC.

The V call is TRBV12-3 or TRBV12-4, the J call TRBJ2-7, with D hard to call. The CDR3 consists of 14 residues. V shed 1 base and J shed 3 bases, with 10 bases lying between them. The CDR3 sequence: CASSLGAINYEQYF. The CDR3 nucleotides are TGTGCCAGCAGTTTAGGGGCGATCAACTACGAGCAGTACTTC.

The chain is built from TRBV5-1 and TRBJ2-3; D is undetermined. The CDR3 spans 14 residues. Germline V CDR1 and CDR2: SGHRS, YFSETQ. The V end lost 0 bases, the J end lost 4 bases, and 9 bases lay between the germline ends. As DNA, the CDR3 is TGCGCCAGCAGCTTGGAGAGGCAAGCAGATACGCAGTATTTT. Encoded protein: CASSLERQADTQYF.

V and J are TRBV5-6 and TRBJ1-6; 10 nucleotides line up with TRBD1. CDR1 is SGHDT and CDR2 is YYEEEE in the germline V gene. The V gene end was trimmed by 4 bases and the J gene end by 10 bases; junction bases not matched to a gene: 11. This CDR3 spans 16 amino acids. CDR3 residues: CASSVNPTGGGSPLHF. In DNA form, the CDR3 reads TGTGCCAGCAGCGTCAATCCGACAGGGGGCGGGTCACCCCTCCACTTT.

The rearrangement links TRBV18 to TRBJ1-2; D gene ambiguous. This CDR3 is built from 13 residues. The germline V gene has CDR1 KGHSH and CDR2 LQKENI. The V end was cut by 2 bases, the J end by 8 bases, with 12 bases between. The CDR3 region is CASSPMGRGGYTF. DNA for the CDR3: TGTGCCAGCTCACCAATGGGCCGAGGCGGCTACACCTTC.

The chain has TRBV2 and TRBJ2-7; TRBD1 matches 7 bases. Trimming cost V 9 bases and J 4 bases; bases outside gene matches: 12. The CDR3 has 14 residues. Germline CDR1 is SNHLY and CDR2 is FYNNEI. The CDR3 sequence: CASKRDRYLYEQYF. The CDR3 coding sequence is TGTGCCAGTAAAAGGGACAGATATTTGTACGAGCAGTACTTC. Full variable domain (outside the CDR3, taken from reference TRBV2 and TRBJ2-7): EPEVTQTPSHQVTQMGQEVILRCVPISNHLYFYWYRQILGQKVEFLVSFYNNEISEKSEIFDDQFSVERPDGSNFTLKIRSTKLEDSAMYFCASKRDRYLYEQYFGPGTRLTVT.

This clonotype appeared a few times. The V gene is TRBV18, the J gene TRBJ2-5, with 7 nucleotides matching TRBD2. This CDR3 has 14 amino acids. V lost 0 bases to trimming and J lost 5 bases; unmatched junction nucleotides: 3. The germline CDR1 and CDR2 sequences are KGHSH and LQKENI. The CDR3 is CASSPPGGVETQYF. CDR3 coding DNA: TGTGCCAGCTCACCACCGGGAGGGGTTGAGACCCAGTACTTC. The full variable domain, rest sourced from reference TRBV18 and TRBJ2-5, is NAGVMQNPRHLVRRRGQEARLRCSPMKGHSHVYWYRQLPEEGLKFMVYLQKENIIDESGMPKERFSAEFPKEGPSILRIQQVVRGDSAAYFCASSPPGGVETQYFGPGTRLLVL.

The chain has TRBV24-1 and TRBJ2-3; D unresolved. Trimming took off 9 bases at V and 1 base at J, with 16 bases between the two ends. The V gene's germline CDR1 is KGHDR and CDR2 SFDVKD. This CDR3 is built from 15 residues. Here the CDR3 DNA reads TGTGCCACCGGCCCCCGGGCCCCAGGCACAGATACGCAGTATTTT. Translated, it gives CATGPRAPGTDTQYF.

The V and J genes are TRBV2 and TRBJ1-3, with no clear D. Deletions cut 2 bases from V and 1 base from J, with 9 bases between. Germline CDR1 SNHLY, CDR2 FYNNEI. The CDR3 is 15 amino acids. The CDR3 region has the DNA TGTGCCAGCAGTGAATTCAGAGGTTCTGGAAACACCATATATTTT. Translating gives CASSEFRGSGNTIYF.

This chain connects TRBV7-2 to TRBJ2-5; D not resolved. Trimming took 1 base from V and 7 from J, leaving 10 bases between them. The CDR3 has 13 residues. Germline V gene lookup returns CDR1 SGHTA and CDR2 FQGNSA. The CDR3: CASSLDPVGTQYF. The CDR3 DNA reads TGTGCCAGCAGCTTAGACCCTGTGGGGACCCAGTACTTC.

CDR3 coding DNA: TGTGCCAGCAGTTCGCTCGGGGTCGGCGGGGAGCAGTACTTC. Its protein product is CASSSLGVGGEQYF. This chain connects TRBV12-3 or TRBV12-4 to TRBJ2-7; tentative D call: TRBD2 (5 bases). CDR3 length equals 14 residues. Trimming stripped 4 bases from V and 7 bases from J, with 17 bases between.

This clonotype has just a few counts. V is TRBV3-1 and J is TRBJ2-7; no definite D call. The V and J ends lost 1 base and 6 bases respectively, with 7 bases between them. Germline V CDR1 and CDR2: LGHDT, YNNKEL (reference sequence). There are 12 residues in the CDR3. CDR3 DNA sequence: TGTGCCAGCAGCCAAGTCGGGCGCGAGCAGTACTTC. The encoded protein is CASSQVGREQYF.

The gene calls are TRBV6-2 or TRBV6-3 and TRBJ2-7; perhaps TRBD2 as D (5 bases). The V end was cut by 7 bases, the J end by 3 bases, with 16 bases between. The CDR3 sequence is 14 residues long. Germline loops: CDR1 MNHEY, CDR2 SVGEGT. The CDR3: CASNTGSQYYEQYF. The CDR3 DNA is TGTGCCAGCAATACGGGGTCTCAGTACTACGAGCAGTACTTC.

The gene calls are TRBV12-5 and TRBJ1-1, with D perhaps matching TRBD1 (5 bases). Trimming cost V 5 bases and J 7 bases, with 17 bases left between them. The CDR3 is made up of 14 amino acids. Germline lookup yields CDR1 LGHNT and CDR2 FRNRAP. CDR3 loop: CASGLPTAAGEAFF. In nucleotides, the CDR3 is TGTGCTAGTGGTCTACCGACAGCCGCGGGTGAAGCTTTCTTT.

The V and J genes are TRBV28 and TRBJ1-1; D possibly corresponds to TRBD1 (5 bases). Germline-derived CDR1 and CDR2 are MDHEN and SYDVKM. With 6 bases removed from V and 4 bases from J, the gap between germline ends came to 18 bases. This CDR3 is built from 15 residues. For the CDR3, the DNA is TGTGCCAGCAGGGGTACCTTCAGGGCTTTCACTGAAGCTTTCTTT. It translates to CASRGTFRAFTEAFF.

This clonotype has a single count. The V and J genes are TRBV5-4 and TRBJ2-7; TRBD2 agrees at 11 bases. Germline V gene data show CDR1 as SGHNT and CDR2 as YYREEE (reference sequence). V shed 3 bases, J shed 7 bases, and the junction held 9 bases outside the gene matches. This CDR3 comprises 15 residues. In nucleotides, the CDR3 is TGTGCCAGCAGCTCGGCGGGGCGACTAGCGGGAGAGCAGTACTTC. Translated: CASSSAGRLAGEQYF.